Listed below are T cell receptor beta chains from one sample, sequenced in a study of blood T cell repertoires in COVID-19. Produced via immunoSEQ multiplex PCR; TCRdb's table is partial and in-frame only. The repertoire includes about 220,000 clones, roughly 82% of them detected once, and around 4.7% sits in the top ten. The specimen sequenced was peripheral blood. The source is a woman between 70 and 85 years old with acute or convalescent COVID-19. CDR3s include the opening cysteine and the closing phenylalanine or tryptophan. Fields, in order: CDR3 protein, CDR3 DNA, V gene, J gene, D gene, clone size, CDR3 length. A D gene is named only where the DNA matches it firmly. A clone size is listed for some rows: how often the clone was seen (once, few, many), or a class if it is expanded.

CASWTALDTEAFF,TGTGCCAGCTGGACAGCGCTCGACACTGAAGCTTTCTTT,TRBV19,TRBJ1-1,NA,NA,13
CAASDRTGSGNTIYF,TGTGCCGCCTCTGATAGGACAGGCTCTGGAAACACCATATATTTT,TRBV7-2,TRBJ1-3,TRBD1,NA,15
CASSLTRTVEAFF,TGTGCCAGCAGTTTAACCCGGACAGTTGAAGCTTTCTTT,TRBV27,TRBJ1-1,NA,few,13
CASSPGHPADYGYTF,TGTGCCAGCAGCCCGGGACATCCGGCGGACTATGGCTACACCTTC,TRBV7-2,TRBJ1-2,NA,NA,15
CASSFWGQLNTEAFF,TGTGCCAGCAGCTTCTGGGGACAGCTTAACACTGAAGCTTTCTTT,TRBV5-8,TRBJ1-1,TRBD1,NA,15
CATSVGGGQETQYF,TGTGCCACCAGTGTCGGGGGGGGTCAAGAGACCCAGTACTTC,TRBV24-1,TRBJ2-5,TRBD2,NA,14
CASSGQGAGNTIYF,TGTGCCAGCTCGGGACAGGGGGCTGGAAACACCATATATTTT,TRBV18,TRBJ1-3,TRBD1,NA,14
CASSLRTGNTEAFF,TGTGCCAGCAGCTTAAGGACAGGGAACACTGAAGCTTTCTTT,TRBV7-9,TRBJ1-1,TRBD1,NA,14
CAWNLQGRGNQPQHF,TGTGCCTGGAACCTACAGGGGCGCGGCAATCAGCCCCAGCATTTT,TRBV30,TRBJ1-5,TRBD1,few,15
CASSNGGQSNEKLFF,TGTGCCAGCAGCAACGGGGGACAGAGCAATGAAAAACTGTTTTTT,TRBV7-8,TRBJ1-4,TRBD1,NA,15
CAWSWANSYEQYF,TGTGCCTGGAGTTGGGCCAACTCCTACGAGCAGTACTTC,TRBV30,TRBJ2-7,NA,NA,13
CASSLELGGAGELFF,TGTGCCAGCAGCTTGGAATTGGGTGGAGCCGGGGAGCTGTTTTTT,TRBV5-4,TRBJ2-2,NA,NA,15
CASSFGMRPSPGNTIYF,TGTGCCAGCAGCTTCGGTATGAGGCCTTCTCCTGGAAACACCATATATTTT,TRBV7-2,TRBJ1-3,NA,NA,17
CASSPQGYSGNTIYF,TGTGCCAGCAGCCCCCAGGGTTACTCTGGAAACACCATATATTTT,TRBV3-1/TRBV3-2,TRBJ1-3,NA,NA,15